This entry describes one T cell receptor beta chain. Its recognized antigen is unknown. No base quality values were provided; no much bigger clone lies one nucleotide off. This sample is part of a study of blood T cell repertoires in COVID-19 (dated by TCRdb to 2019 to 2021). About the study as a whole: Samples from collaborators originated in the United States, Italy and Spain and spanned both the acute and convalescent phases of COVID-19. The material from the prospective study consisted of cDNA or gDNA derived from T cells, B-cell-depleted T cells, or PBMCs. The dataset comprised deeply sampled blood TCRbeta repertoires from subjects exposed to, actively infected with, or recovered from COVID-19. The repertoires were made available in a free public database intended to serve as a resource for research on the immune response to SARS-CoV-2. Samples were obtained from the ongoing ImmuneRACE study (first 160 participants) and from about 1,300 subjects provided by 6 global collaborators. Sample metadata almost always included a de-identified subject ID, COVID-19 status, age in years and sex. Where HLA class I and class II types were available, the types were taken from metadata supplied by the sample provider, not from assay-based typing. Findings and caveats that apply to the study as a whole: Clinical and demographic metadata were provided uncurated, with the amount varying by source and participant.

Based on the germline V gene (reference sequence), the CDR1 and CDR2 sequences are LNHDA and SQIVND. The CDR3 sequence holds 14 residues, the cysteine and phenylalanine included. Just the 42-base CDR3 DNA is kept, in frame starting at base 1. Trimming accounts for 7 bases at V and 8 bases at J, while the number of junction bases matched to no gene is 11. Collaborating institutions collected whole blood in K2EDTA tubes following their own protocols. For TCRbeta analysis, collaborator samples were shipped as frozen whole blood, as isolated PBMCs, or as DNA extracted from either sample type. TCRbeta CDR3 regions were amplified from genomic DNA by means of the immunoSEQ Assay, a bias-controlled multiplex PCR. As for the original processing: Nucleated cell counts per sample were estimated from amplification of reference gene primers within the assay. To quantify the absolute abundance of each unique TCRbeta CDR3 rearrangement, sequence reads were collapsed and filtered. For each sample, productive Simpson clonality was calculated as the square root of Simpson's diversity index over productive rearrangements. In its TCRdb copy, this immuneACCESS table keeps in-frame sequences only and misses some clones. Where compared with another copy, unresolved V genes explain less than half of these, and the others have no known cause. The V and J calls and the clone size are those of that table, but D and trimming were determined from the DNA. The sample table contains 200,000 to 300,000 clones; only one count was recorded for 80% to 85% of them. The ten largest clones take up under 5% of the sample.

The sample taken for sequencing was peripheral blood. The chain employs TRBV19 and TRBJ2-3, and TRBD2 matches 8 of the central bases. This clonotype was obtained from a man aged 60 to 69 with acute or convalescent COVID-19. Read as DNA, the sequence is TGTGCCAGTACGAAGCGGGAGTTGCTGGGTACGCAGTATTTT. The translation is CASTKRELLGTQYF. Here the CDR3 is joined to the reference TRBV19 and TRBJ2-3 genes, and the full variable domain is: DGGITQSPKYLFRKEGQNVTLSCEQNLNHDAMYWYRQDPGQGLRLIYYSQIVNDFQKGDIAEGYSVSREKKESFPLTVTSAQKNPTAFYLCASTKRELLGTQYFGPGTRLTVL.